This T cell receptor (beta chain) appears in the sequencing data of a study of blood T cells in healthy people across ages. A second PCR, run for roughly 7 to 12 cycles, used a sample-barcoded 5' primer plus a J-beta primer mix. A single record per CDR3 protein comes from TCRdb applying MiXCR to the 5' RACE reads. The sample carries hundreds of thousands of distinct CDR3 sequences, 55% to 75% recorded once. Study-wide results and limits: What prevented conclusive comparison of naive and antigen-experienced cells was that PBMCs were unsorted. Long-lived donors exceeded aged donors in naive CD4+ cells and diversity.

Concerning this clonotype itself: The antigen is undetermined.

Germline V lookup: CDR1 SQVTM, CDR2 ANQGSEA. The V and J ends lost 4 bases and 3 bases respectively, with 12 bases between them. The CDR3 consists of 13 residues. The receptor was derived from a young man in good health. Material: blood. The chain has TRBV29-1 and TRBJ2-5; D may be TRBD2 (6 bases). The CDR3 DNA is TGCAGCGTTGGGAGGGCAGGAAAAGAGACCCAGTACTTC. Protein: CSVGRAGKETQYF.